What follows are 20 T cell receptor beta chains derived from one specimen sequenced in a study of control samples from healthy donors and cancer patients. The table came from immunoSEQ multiplex PCR; TCRdb's copy has only in-frame clones and leaves some out. The repertoire has some 150,000 clones, around 93% of them found once; the top ten carry approximately 4%. Sample: blood. These receptors all stem from a woman aged 60-75 years in good health.

This chain uses TRBV19 with TRBJ2-2; 9 bases agree with TRBD2. This CDR3 contains 17 residues. The junction had 8 bases not matched to a gene; V was cut back by 4 bases and J by 2 bases. CDR1 and CDR2 from the germline V gene are LNHDA and SQIVND (reference sequence). The CDR3 DNA follows: TGTGCCAGTAGTACCCCCGCGGGGGGGGGAAACACCGGGGAGCTGTTTTTT. Residues: CASSTPAGGGNTGELFF.

Remarks on this clone: The same CDR3 also results from other DNA sequences found in this sample. This chain connects TRBV7-9 to TRBJ2-1; 8 bases agree with TRBD1. CDR3 length equals 14 residues. Germline CDR1 reads SEHNR; CDR2 reads FQNEAQ (reference sequence). V dropped 3 bases and J dropped 4; count of bases not matched to a gene: 2. CDR3: CASSLGTGYNEQFF. CDR3 DNA sequence: TGTGCCAGCAGCTTGGGGACAGGATACAATGAGCAGTTCTTC.

V is TRBV7-9 and J is TRBJ2-5; D gene unclear. CDR1 is SEHNR, CDR2 FQNEAQ, per germline (reference sequence). Trimming removed 0 bases at V and 5 bases at J, with 4 bases between. The CDR3 contains 12 residues. CDR3: CASSLAVETQYF. Written as DNA, the CDR3 is TGTGCCAGCAGCTTAGCAGTGGAGACCCAGTACTTC.

The CDR3 reads CASSDRGRSVGYTF. The DNA for the CDR3 is TGTGCCAGCAGCGACAGGGGGAGAAGCGTGGGCTACACCTTC. This chain links TRBV7-9 with TRBJ1-2, with 9 bases matching TRBD1. This CDR3 has 14 amino acids. CDR1 is SEHNR, CDR2 FQNEAQ, per germline (reference sequence). Germline trimming cut 5 bases from V and 8 bases from J; bases unmatched to any gene: 9.

V usage is TRBV5-1 and J usage is TRBJ2-5, with D perhaps being TRBD1 or TRBD2 (6 bases each). CDR3 length equals 16 residues. V lost 0 bases and J 4 bases, leaving 16 bases between the germline ends. Germline V lookup: CDR1 SGHRS, CDR2 YFSETQ. This chain's CDR3 is CASSLGPSEGGETQYF. As DNA, the CDR3 is TGCGCCAGCAGCTTGGGACCTAGCGAGGGGGGAGAGACCCAGTACTTC. Variable domain in full (rest from reference TRBV5-1 and TRBJ2-5): KAGVTQTPRYLIKTRGQQVTLSCSPISGHRSVSWYQQTPGQGLQFLFEYFSETQRNKGNFPGRFSGRQFSNSRSEMNVSTLELGDSALYLCASSLGPSEGGETQYFGPGTRLLVL.

The chain employs TRBV3-1 (or the pseudogene TRBV3-2) and TRBJ1-1; 8 bases align to TRBD1. The germline CDR1 and CDR2 sequences are LGHDT and YNNKEL (reference sequence). This CDR3 is 14 amino acids long. V was clipped by 0 bases and J by 5 bases; unmatched bases: 2. The CDR3 DNA reads TGTGCCAGCAGCCAAGACAGGGGGCGAACTGAAGCTTTCTTT. The encoded protein is CASSQDRGRTEAFF.

The chain has TRBV2 and TRBJ1-1; 10 nucleotides line up with TRBD1. The V and J ends lost 6 bases and 10 bases, in that order; junction bases with no gene match: 11. Per germline, CDR1 SNHLY and CDR2 FYNNEI. The CDR3 is made up of 14 amino acids. The CDR3 reads CASRGTDRGRRAFF. CDR3 nucleotides: TGTGCCAGCAGAGGTACTGACAGGGGGCGTAGAGCTTTCTTT.

The J gene is TRBJ2-6, the V gene TRBV7-2, with unresolved D. Per the germline V gene, CDR1 is SGHTA and CDR2 is FQGNSA. CDR3 length: 14 amino acids. Trimming left V 1 base short and J 0 bases short, with 1 base between. For the CDR3, the DNA is TGTGCCAGCAGCTTAGGCTCTGGGGCCAACGTCCTGACTTTC. Its translation: CASSLGSGANVLTF.

This chain connects TRBV6-5 to TRBJ1-5; a weak D match, TRBD1 (6 bases). Germline V lookup: CDR1 MNHEY, CDR2 SVGAGI. V was clipped by 6 bases and J by 2 bases, with 14 bases between them. This CDR3 region has 15 residues. The CDR3 protein is CASRKIQGGNQPQHF. Written as DNA, the CDR3 is TGTGCCAGCAGGAAGATACAGGGTGGCAATCAGCCCCAGCATTTT.

The CDR3 loop is CASSLSIQAEKLFF. The CDR3 DNA reads as TGTGCCAGCAGTTTATCGATCCAAGCTGAAAAACTGTTTTTT. The chain employs TRBV27 and TRBJ1-4, with unresolved D. Germline V gives CDR1 MNHEY, CDR2 SMNVEV (reference sequence). The CDR3 runs 14 residues. Trimming cost V 0 bases and J 7 bases, with 9 bases left between them.

The J gene is TRBJ2-5, the V gene TRBV1; TRBD2, as called in the table, went unchecked against the DNA. TRBV1 is described as a pseudogene. The CDR3 extends over 14 amino acids. The CDR3 bases are TGCACCAGCAGCCAAGAGTTAGAGAAAGAGACCCAGTACTTC. Translating gives CTSSQELEKETQYF.

This chain connects TRBV14 to TRBJ1-4; D gene unclear. Between the trimmed V and J ends, which lost 7 bases and 0 bases, there was a span of 12 bases. Germline-derived CDR1 and CDR2 are SGHDN and FVKESK. The CDR3 extends over 15 amino acids. The CDR3, as DNA: TGTGCCAGCAAGCTGGGAATATCAACTAATGAAAAACTGTTTTTT. Translation gives CASKLGISTNEKLFF.

The chain employs TRBV18 and TRBJ1-1, with D possibly TRBD1 on 5 matching bases. Trimming shortened V by 4 bases and J by 1 base, and 10 bases separated the two germline ends. The CDR3 covers 14 residues. The V gene's germline CDR1 is KGHSH and CDR2 LQKENI. The CDR3 region is CASSRGQGNTEAFF. The DNA for the CDR3 is TGTGCCAGCTCACGTGGACAAGGGAACACTGAAGCTTTCTTT.

V and J are TRBV5-6 and TRBJ2-5; 9 bases are shared with TRBD2. Unmatched junction bases numbered 4, after V lost 1 base and J lost 3 bases. Germline V gene sequence: CDR1 SGHDT, CDR2 YYEEEE. This CDR3 has 15 residues. As DNA, the CDR3 is TGTGCCAGCAGCTTGTACGGCGGGGGGGAAGAGACCCAGTACTTC. It translates to CASSLYGGGEETQYF.

The CDR3 coding sequence is TGTGCCATCAGCCAAACTCATAACCGCACCGGGGAGCTGTTTTTT. It yields the protein CAISQTHNRTGELFF. The chain uses TRBV10-3 and TRBJ2-2; no definite D call. Germline-derived CDR1 and CDR2 are ENHRY and SYGVKD. This CDR3 contains 15 residues. V was clipped by 6 bases and J by 4 bases, with 15 bases between them.

The V call is TRBV7-2, the J call TRBJ2-7, with a possible D match to TRBD1 (6 bases). V was cut by 6 bases and J by 5 bases, with 14 bases left in between. CDR1 and CDR2 from the germline V gene are SGHTA and FQGNSA. This CDR3 has 13 residues. The CDR3 region has the DNA TGTGCCAGCAGGGGGACATACCAGCACGAGCAGTACTTC. This codes for CASRGTYQHEQYF.

The V and J genes are TRBV10-2 and TRBJ1-6; a weak D match, TRBD1 (5 bases). This CDR3 has 13 amino acids. The V gene's germline CDR1 is WSHSY and CDR2 SAAADI. Trimming cost V 9 bases and J 7 bases, with 13 bases left between them. In DNA, the CDR3 is TGCGCCAGTGGGGACGGAGAAAATTCACCCCTCCACTTT. It codes for CASGDGENSPLHF.

The rearrangement links TRBV9 to TRBJ2-5, with D uncertain. V shed 1 base and J shed 4 bases, with 8 bases lying between them. Germline V gene sequence: CDR1 SGDLS, CDR2 YYNGEE. The CDR3 loop spans 13 amino acids. CDR3 nucleotide sequence: TGTGCCAGCAGCGTAAACCCGGGAGAGACCCAGTACTTC. Translating gives CASSVNPGETQYF. Together with reference TRBV9 and TRBJ2-5, the CDR3 gives the full variable domain: DSGVTQTPKHLITATGQRVTLRCSPRSGDLSVYWYQQSLDQGLQFLIQYYNGEERAKGNILERFSAQQFPDLHSELNLSSLELGDSALYFCASSVNPGETQYFGPGTRLLVL.

The chain joins TRBV19 to TRBJ2-3; 7 nucleotides line up with TRBD1. V gave up 4 bases and J gave up 5 bases; unmatched junction bases: 9. Germline V gene lookup returns CDR1 LNHDA and CDR2 SQIVND (reference sequence). There are 15 residues in the CDR3. CDR3 protein: CASSNRDRWLDTQYF. The CDR3 DNA sequence: TGTGCCAGTAGTAACCGGGACAGATGGTTAGATACGCAGTATTTT.

A single count supports this clone. The genes are TRBV6-1 and TRBJ2-5, with 10 bases fitting TRBD2. V dropped 2 bases and J dropped 5; count of bases not matched to a gene: 5. Germline assignment: CDR1 MNHNS and CDR2 SASEGT. This CDR3 spans 15 amino acids. CDR3 sequence: CASSEQRGGRETQYF. The CDR3 DNA reads TGTGCCAGCAGTGAACAGCGGGGGGGCCGGGAGACCCAGTACTTC.